Below are 19 T cell receptor beta chains sequenced from a single sample in a study of T cell responses to AZD1222 COVID-19 vaccine. The data were produced by immunoSEQ multiplex PCR, yet TCRdb's version contains in-frame clones alone and is incomplete. Of roughly 130,000 clones listed, roughly 93% were seen once; the top ten hold around 7%. The specimen was peripheral blood, collected on day 0 of AZD1222 vaccination. The source is an adult in good health.

This chain uses TRBV7-7 with TRBJ2-2, with no clear D. CDR3 size: 15 residues. CDR1 and CDR2 from the germline V gene are SSHAT and FNYEAQ (reference sequence). Trimming left V 1 base short and J 7 bases short, with 13 bases between. The CDR3 reads CASSLGVGSHGELFF. CDR3 nucleotide sequence: TGTGCCAGCAGCTTAGGGGTAGGGTCTCACGGGGAGCTGTTTTTT.

The rearrangement joins TRBV27 to TRBJ2-1; TRBD1 might be the D (6 bases). Germline assignment: CDR1 MNHEY and CDR2 SMNVEV (reference sequence). The CDR3 sequence is 13 residues long. The V and J ends lost 5 bases and 9 bases respectively, with 14 bases between them. CDR3 DNA: TGTGCCAGCAGTCAGGGCCTACAGGGTGAGCAGTTCTTC. It yields the protein CASSQGLQGEQFF.

The chain uses TRBV18 and TRBJ2-2; 7 bases fit TRBD2. The junction had 3 bases not matched to a gene; V was cut back by 2 bases and J by 0 bases. Germline assignment: CDR1 KGHSH and CDR2 LQKENI. This CDR3 spans 16 amino acids. The CDR3 sequence is CASSPGAGANTGELFF. DNA of the CDR3: TGTGCCAGCTCACCAGGGGCGGGAGCGAACACCGGGGAGCTGTTTTTT.

The genes are TRBV10-1 and TRBJ1-6; a possible D gene is TRBD1 (6 bases). The V gene lost 5 bases and the J gene lost 10 bases, with 24 bases spanning the gap. The germline V gene has CDR1 WNHNN and CDR2 SYGVQD (reference sequence). CDR3 length equals 17 residues. The DNA for the CDR3 is TGCGCCAGCAGTCCCACCACACCGGGACACGGAGACTCACCCCTCCACTTT. The encoded protein is CASSPTTPGHGDSPLHF.

The chain is built from TRBV5-1 and TRBJ2-7; 14 nucleotides line up with TRBD2. This CDR3 has 16 residues. Losses at the gene ends were 7 bases for V and 6 bases for J; bases not matched to a gene: 12. Germline V gene sequence: CDR1 SGHRS, CDR2 YFSETQ. CDR3 DNA: TGCGCCAGCCGACTAGCGGGAGGGCCTGGTTTCCCCGAGCAGTACTTC. As protein: CASRLAGGPGFPEQYF. The complete variable domain, with remaining parts taken from reference TRBV5-1 and TRBJ2-7, reads KAGVTQTPRYLIKTRGQQVTLSCSPISGHRSVSWYQQTPGQGLQFLFEYFSETQRNKGNFPGRFSGRQFSNSRSEMNVSTLELGDSALYLCASRLAGGPGFPEQYFGPGTRLTVT.

The chain links TRBV6-6 to TRBJ1-5; TRBD1 is a possible D gene (6 bases). The V gene's germline CDR1 is MNHNY and CDR2 SVGAGI (reference sequence). The CDR3 covers 13 residues. Trimming left V 10 bases short and J 3 bases short, with 13 bases between. The CDR3 DNA follows: TGTGCCATCACCCGGGGGGCCAATCAGCCCCAGCATTTT. Translating gives CAITRGANQPQHF.

V and J are TRBV24-1 and TRBJ2-3; 15 nucleotides align to TRBD2. The V and J ends lost 6 bases and 6 bases, in that order; junction bases with no gene match: 12. The CDR3 is 18 residues long. Germline lookup yields CDR1 KGHDR and CDR2 SFDVKD. This CDR3 is CATSHRPGLAGGTDTQYF. The CDR3 nucleotides are TGTGCCACCAGTCACAGGCCGGGACTAGCGGGAGGAACGGATACGCAGTATTTT.

In this sample, this clone turned up once. The chain employs TRBV7-2 and TRBJ2-2, with D hard to call. This CDR3 has 13 amino acids. Germline CDR1 is SGHTA and CDR2 is FQGNSA. Trimming removed 2 bases from V and 6 bases from J, with 7 bases in between. CDR3 sequence: CASSLIPAGELFF. The CDR3, as DNA: TGTGCCAGCAGCTTAATCCCTGCCGGGGAGCTGTTTTTT.

The chain links TRBV19 to TRBJ2-3; no firm D call. Trimming took off 5 bases at V and 6 bases at J, with 12 bases between the two ends. The CDR3 has 13 amino acids. Germline V CDR1 and CDR2: LNHDA, SQIVND (reference sequence). CDR3 residues: CASSLGPGDTQYF. CDR3 in DNA: TGTGCCAGTAGTCTGGGCCCTGGGGATACGCAGTATTTT.

V and J are TRBV19 and TRBJ1-4; no clear D gene. This CDR3 has 15 amino acids. Germline assignment: CDR1 LNHDA and CDR2 SQIVND (reference sequence). The V end was cut by 3 bases, the J end by 8 bases, with 16 bases between. The CDR3 sequence: CASSIRGVFGEKLFF. The CDR3 region has the DNA TGTGCCAGTAGTATTCGCGGGGTATTCGGCGAAAAACTGTTTTTT.

This chain links TRBV3-1 (or the pseudogene TRBV3-2) with TRBJ2-1; 10 positions match TRBD2. The CDR3 is 16 residues long. J gave up 6 bases and V 1 base, and 6 bases lay outside the gene matches. Germline CDR1 LGHDT, CDR2 YNNKEL (reference sequence). The CDR3 DNA reads TGTGCCAGCAGCCAAGGACAACTAGCGGGACTCAATGAGCAGTTCTTC. Residues: CASSQGQLAGLNEQFF.

The chain employs TRBV5-1 and TRBJ2-3, with D perhaps being TRBD1 or TRBD2 (5 bases each). Germline lookup yields CDR1 SGHRS and CDR2 YFSETQ. Trimming took 6 bases from V and 2 from J, leaving 16 bases between them. CDR3 size: 15 residues. For the CDR3, the DNA is TGCGCCAGCAAATCTTACGGGACCAACACAGATACGCAGTATTTT. It codes for CASKSYGTNTDTQYF.

The DNA of the CDR3 is TGTGCCAGCTCCCAAGGGGGGCAAGTGAACACTGAAGCTTTCTTT. It encodes CASSQGGQVNTEAFF. The chain has TRBV18 and TRBJ1-1, with D perhaps TRBD1 (6 bases). The V gene lost 6 bases and the J gene lost 0 bases, with 14 bases spanning the gap. Germline V gene data show CDR1 as KGHSH and CDR2 as LQKENI. This CDR3 contains 15 residues. The entire variable domain, with the rest obtained from reference TRBV18 and TRBJ1-1, is as follows: NAGVMQNPRHLVRRRGQEARLRCSPMKGHSHVYWYRQLPEEGLKFMVYLQKENIIDESGMPKERFSAEFPKEGPSILRIQQVVRGDSAAYFCASSQGGQVNTEAFFGQGTRLTVV.

V and J are TRBV5-4 and TRBJ2-7; 10 positions agree with TRBD2. This CDR3 spans 15 amino acids. In germline, CDR1 is SGHNT, CDR2 YYREEE (reference sequence). V lost 4 bases to trimming and J lost 5 bases; unmatched junction nucleotides: 9. CDR3 DNA sequence: TGTGCCAGCAGCAAGCCGGGACTAGCGATACACGAGCAGTACTTC. Translation gives CASSKPGLAIHEQYF.

The chain combines TRBV4-1 with TRBJ2-1, with D uncertain. The CDR3 is 16 residues long. CDR1 is MGHRA and CDR2 is YSYEKL in the germline V gene. Trimming cost V 0 bases and J 0 bases, with 9 bases left between them. In DNA, the CDR3 is TGCGCCAGCAGCCAAGATCCACAGAGCTCCTACAATGAGCAGTTCTTC. Protein sequence: CASSQDPQSSYNEQFF.

The chain carries TRBV19 and TRBJ2-7; D remains ambiguous. The CDR3 totals 13 residues. The V gene lost 4 bases and the J gene lost 6 bases, with 13 bases spanning the gap. From germline, CDR1 is LNHDA and CDR2 SQIVND (reference sequence). CDR3 residues: CASSTARAVEQYF. For the CDR3, the DNA is TGTGCCAGTAGTACCGCTCGGGCGGTCGAGCAGTACTTC.

The J gene is TRBJ1-1, the V gene TRBV6-6; a weak D match, TRBD1 (5 bases). Germline lookup yields CDR1 MNHNY and CDR2 SVGAGI (reference sequence). The length of the CDR3 is 11 residues. The ends were cut back, 8 bases at V and 6 bases at J, with 10 bases in the middle. CDR3 sequence (DNA): TGTGCCAGCCAGGGCGGATCTGAAGCTTTCTTT. Amino acid sequence: CASQGGSEAFF.

In the case of this clone: The junction does not match germline at one end; this may be a read error. The chain couples TRBV9 to TRBJ2-7, with D perhaps TRBD2 (6 bases). The CDR3 loop spans 15 amino acids. In germline, CDR1 is SGDLS, CDR2 YYNGEE. The CDR3 bases are TGTGCCAGCAGCACCTACCCGGACTATTTCTACGCGCAGTACTTC. The encoded protein is CASSTYPDYFYAQYF.

The CDR3 reads CATSDLDREGETQYF. The CDR3 coding sequence is TGTGCCACCAGTGATTTGGACAGGGAGGGGGAGACCCAGTACTTC. The V gene is TRBV24-1, the J gene TRBJ2-5; D is tentatively TRBD1 or TRBD2 (7 bases each). The CDR3 is 15 residues long. Trimming pared 0 bases from V and 5 bases from J, leaving 12 bases between. Germline V gene data show CDR1 as KGHDR and CDR2 as SFDVKD.